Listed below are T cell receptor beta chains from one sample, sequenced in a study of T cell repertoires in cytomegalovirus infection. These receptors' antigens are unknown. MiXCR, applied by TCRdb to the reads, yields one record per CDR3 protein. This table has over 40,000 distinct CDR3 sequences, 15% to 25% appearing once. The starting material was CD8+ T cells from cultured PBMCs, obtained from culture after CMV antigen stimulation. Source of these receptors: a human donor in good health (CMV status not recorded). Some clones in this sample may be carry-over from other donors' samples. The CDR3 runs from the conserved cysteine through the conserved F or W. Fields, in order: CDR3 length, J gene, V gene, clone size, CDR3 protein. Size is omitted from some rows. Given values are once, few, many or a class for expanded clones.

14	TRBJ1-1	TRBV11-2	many	CASSQTASNTEAFF
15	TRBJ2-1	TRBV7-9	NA	CASSLRGRAGDEQFF
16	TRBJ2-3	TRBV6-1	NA	CASSEGTSGVTDTQYF
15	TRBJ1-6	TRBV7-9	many	CASSLLVGPDSPLHF
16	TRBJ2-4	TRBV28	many	CASTPGTALAKNIQYF
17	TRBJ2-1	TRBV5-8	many	CASTHTGQGASYNEQFF
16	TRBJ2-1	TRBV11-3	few	CASSLDLGRTYNEQFF
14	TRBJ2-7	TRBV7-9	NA	CASSSIGPADEQYF
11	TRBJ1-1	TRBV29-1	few	CSVLVSTEAFF
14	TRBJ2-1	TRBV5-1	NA	CASSLSGGGPEQFF
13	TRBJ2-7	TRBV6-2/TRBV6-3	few	CASNWDRSGEQYF
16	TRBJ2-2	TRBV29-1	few	CSVSLFPAENTGELFF
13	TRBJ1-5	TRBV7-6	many	CASSTGPGQPQHF
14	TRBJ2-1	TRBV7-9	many	CASSLEDSYNEQFF
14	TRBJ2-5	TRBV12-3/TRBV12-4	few	CASSLGRGPETQYF
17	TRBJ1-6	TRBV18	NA	CASSIGTESSYNSPLHF
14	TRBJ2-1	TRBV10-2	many	CASSVGGSHNEQFF
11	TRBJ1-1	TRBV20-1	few	CSARVNTEAFF
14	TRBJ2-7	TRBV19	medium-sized	CASSSGLDAYEQYF
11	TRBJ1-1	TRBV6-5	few	CASRGESGAFF
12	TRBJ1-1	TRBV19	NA	CASSIGLTEAFF
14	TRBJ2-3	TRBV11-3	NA	CASSLASEADTQYF
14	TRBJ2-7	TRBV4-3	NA	CASSPGQFSYEQYF
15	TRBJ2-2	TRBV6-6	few	CASNEVRGVSGELFF
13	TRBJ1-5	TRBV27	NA	CASSLFGGQPQHF
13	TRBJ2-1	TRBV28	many	CASRGEDPNEQFF
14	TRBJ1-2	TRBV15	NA	CATARTGLNYGYTF
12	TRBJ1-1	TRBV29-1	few	CSVEDGTVQAFF
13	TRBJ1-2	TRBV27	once	CASIPTGDYGYTF
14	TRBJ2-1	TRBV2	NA	CASSEGTGSHEQFF
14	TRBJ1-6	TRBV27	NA	CASSRSSYNSPLHF
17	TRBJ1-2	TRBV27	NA	CASSPQMVRIAPWGYTF
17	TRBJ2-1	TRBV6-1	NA	CASSEAGPWTGYNEQFF
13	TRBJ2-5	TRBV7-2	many	CASRRTEEETQYF